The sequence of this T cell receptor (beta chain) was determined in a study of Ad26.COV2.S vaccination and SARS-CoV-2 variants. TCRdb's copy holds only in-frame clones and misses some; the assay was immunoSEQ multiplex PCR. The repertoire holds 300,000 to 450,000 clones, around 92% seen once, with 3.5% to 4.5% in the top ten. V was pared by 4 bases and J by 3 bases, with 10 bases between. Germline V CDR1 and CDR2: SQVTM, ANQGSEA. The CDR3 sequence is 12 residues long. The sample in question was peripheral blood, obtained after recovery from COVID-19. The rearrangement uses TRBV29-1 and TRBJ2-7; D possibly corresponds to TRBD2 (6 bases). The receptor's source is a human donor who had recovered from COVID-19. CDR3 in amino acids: CSVASDLYEQYF. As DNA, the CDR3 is TGCAGCGTTGCTAGCGATCTCTACGAGCAGTACTTC.